The rows below give T cell receptor beta chains drawn from one sample of a study of OX40 agonist ivuxolimab in advanced cancers. The method was immunoSEQ multiplex PCR; TCRdb's version includes in-frame clones alone and lacks a portion of them. This sample has fewer than 85,000 clones, with around 86% found just once. The specimen comprised CD4+ or CD8+ T cells sorted from blood, sampled in a trial of the OX40 agonist ivuxolimab. All receptors derive from an adult with an advanced solid tumor such as melanoma, head and neck, liver or kidney cancer. CDR3s include the opening cysteine and the closing phenylalanine or tryptophan. Fields, in order: D gene, clone size, V gene, J gene, CDR3 protein, CDR3 DNA. A D gene is named only where the DNA matches it firmly. Clone size is not always given. Where it is, it says once, few, many or a class for expanded clones.

D: TRBD2; size: NA; V: TRBV5-1; J: TRBJ2-1; CDR3: CASSLAGSYNEQFF; DNA: TGCGCCAGCAGCCTAGCGGGGTCCTACAATGAGCAGTTCTTC
D: NA; size: NA; V: TRBV7-3; J: TRBJ2-7; CDR3: CASSPEVNYEQYF; DNA: TGTGCCAGCAGCCCCGAGGTGAACTACGAGCAGTACTTC
D: NA; size: NA; V: TRBV25-1; J: TRBJ2-7; CDR3: CASSAYGYEQYF; DNA: TGTGCCAGCAGTGCTTACGGCTACGAGCAGTACTTC
D: NA; size: NA; V: TRBV6-5; J: TRBJ1-2; CDR3: CASTPKSGYTF; DNA: TGTGCCAGCACACCCAAGAGTGGCTACACCTTC
D: TRBD2; size: once; V: TRBV14; J: TRBJ2-7; CDR3: CASSRLAAAYEQYF; DNA: TGTGCCAGCAGCCGGCTAGCGGCCGCCTACGAGCAGTACTTC
D: NA; size: NA; V: TRBV19; J: TRBJ2-5; CDR3: CASSTLRGKVETQYF; DNA: TGTGCCAGTAGTACCCTAAGGGGTAAGGTAGAGACCCAGTACTTC
D: TRBD1; size: once; V: TRBV7-2; J: TRBJ2-7; CDR3: CASSSQTGQGYEQYF; DNA: TGTGCCAGCAGCTCTCAAACGGGACAGGGGTACGAGCAGTACTTC
D: NA; size: NA; V: TRBV4-1; J: TRBJ2-2; CDR3: CASSQERGWGTGELFF; DNA: TGCGCCAGCAGCCAAGAGAGGGGGTGGGGAACCGGGGAGCTGTTTTTT
D: TRBD1; size: NA; V: TRBV7-2; J: TRBJ2-1; CDR3: CASSRRDSTNEQFF; DNA: TGTGCCAGCAGCCGCCGGGACAGCACTAATGAGCAGTTCTTC
D: TRBD1; size: once; V: TRBV7-9; J: TRBJ1-1; CDR3: CASSLATGTGGGRAFF; DNA: TGTGCCAGCAGCTTAGCGACCGGGACAGGGGGGGGTAGGGCTTTCTTT
D: NA; size: NA; V: TRBV18; J: TRBJ1-3; CDR3: CASATRPGGEGNTIYF; DNA: TGTGCCAGCGCGACCCGTCCCGGGGGCGAAGGAAACACCATATATTTT
D: TRBD1; size: NA; V: TRBV7-3; J: TRBJ2-2; CDR3: CASSSTGTGANTGELFF; DNA: TGTGCCAGCAGCTCTACCGGGACAGGGGCCAACACCGGGGAGCTGTTTTTT
D: NA; size: few; V: TRBV28; J: TRBJ1-5; CDR3: CASMSNDQPQHF; DNA: TGTGCCAGCATGAGTAATGATCAGCCCCAGCATTTT
D: NA; size: few; V: TRBV19; J: TRBJ1-5; CDR3: CASSIDNVRHF; DNA: TGTGCCAGTAGTATAGATAACGTTCGGCATTTT
D: NA; size: NA; V: TRBV7-2; J: TRBJ1-5; CDR3: CASSLVPPRNQPQHF; DNA: TGTGCCAGCAGCTTAGTTCCGCCGCGCAATCAGCCCCAGCATTTT
D: NA; size: NA; V: TRBV28; J: TRBJ2-1; CDR3: CASSLVRSWDEQFF; DNA: TGTGCCAGCAGTTTAGTGAGGTCGTGGGATGAGCAGTTCTTC
D: NA; size: NA; V: TRBV6-1; J: TRBJ2-3; CDR3: CASRDGRRSTDTQYF; DNA: TGTGCCAGCCGCGACGGCAGGCGTTCCACAGATACGCAGTATTTT